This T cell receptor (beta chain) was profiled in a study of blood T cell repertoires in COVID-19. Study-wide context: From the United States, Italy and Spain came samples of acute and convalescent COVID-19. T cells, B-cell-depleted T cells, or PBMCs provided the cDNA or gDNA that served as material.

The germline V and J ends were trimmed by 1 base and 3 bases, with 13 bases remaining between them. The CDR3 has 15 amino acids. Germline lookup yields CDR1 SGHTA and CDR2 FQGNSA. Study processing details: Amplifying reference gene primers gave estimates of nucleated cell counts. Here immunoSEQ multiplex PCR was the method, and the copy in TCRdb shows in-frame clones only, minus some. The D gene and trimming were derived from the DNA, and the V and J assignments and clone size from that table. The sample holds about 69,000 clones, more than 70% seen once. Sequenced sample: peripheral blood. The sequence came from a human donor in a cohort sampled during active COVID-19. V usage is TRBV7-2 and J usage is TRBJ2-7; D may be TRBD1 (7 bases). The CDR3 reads CASSLGPQGGYEQYF. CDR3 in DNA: TGTGCCAGCAGCTTAGGGCCCCAGGGGGGCTACGAGCAGTACTTC. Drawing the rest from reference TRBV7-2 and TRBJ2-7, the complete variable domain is GAGVSQSPSNKVTEKGKDVELRCDPISGHTALYWYRQSLGQGLEFLIYFQGNSAPDKSGLPSDRFSAERTGGSVSTLTIQRTQQEDSAVYLCASSLGPQGGYEQYFGPGTRLTVT.